The TCR beta chain under discussion was sequenced for a study of cytomegalovirus exposure and HLA in healthy donors. A multiplex PCR was run with 60 Vbeta primers and 13 Jbeta primers. TCRdb's copy holds only in-frame clones and misses some; the assay was immunoSEQ multiplex PCR. The sample table includes 30,000 to 50,000 clones. The ends lost 0 bases at V and 8 bases at J; junction bases unmatched: 0. This CDR3 region has 12 residues. The V gene's germline CDR1 is SGHRS and CDR2 YFSETQ. Sequenced sample: PBMCs. This chain joins TRBV5-1 and TRBJ1-1; 8 bases map to TRBD1. This clonotype originated in a woman aged 25 to 39 in good health and CMV-seropositive. Here the CDR3 reads CASSLDRGEAFF. DNA of the CDR3: TGCGCCAGCAGCTTGGACAGGGGGGAAGCTTTCTTT.